This entry concerns a single T cell receptor (beta chain). This entry comes from a study of chemoradiotherapy in HPV16-positive cancers. The ends were cut back, 0 bases at V and 5 bases at J, with 10 bases in the middle. CDR3 length: 14 amino acids. The germline V gene has CDR1 SGHRS and CDR2 YFSETQ. Profiled with immunoSEQ multiplex PCR; TCRdb holds only in-frame clones, not every one. The sample shows 65,000 to 80,000 clones, 88% of them seen only once. This clonotype originated in a human donor with HPV-associated anogenital cancer. The J gene is TRBJ2-3, the V gene TRBV5-1; D gene uncertain. The sample here was blood, taken from a patient who underwent chemoradiotherapy. CDR3 loop: CASSLAVSEDTQYF. Here the CDR3 DNA reads TGCGCCAGCAGCTTGGCCGTTTCCGAAGATACGCAGTATTTT.